The rows below give T cell receptor beta chains drawn from one sample of a study of blood T cell dynamics during melanoma immunotherapy. Clones were read by immunoSEQ multiplex PCR, and TCRdb kept only the in-frame ones, dropping some. The data show about 14,000 clones, more than 80% seen once. This sample comprised blood, obtained from a patient treated with checkpoint blockade. Receptors originate from a human donor with melanoma. CDR3s include the opening cysteine and the closing phenylalanine or tryptophan. Fields, in order: clone size, D gene, J gene, V gene, CDR3 DNA, CDR3 protein. D genes are given only for firm matches. Clone size appears in some rows only: once, few, many, or a class for an expanded clone.

.,.,TRBJ2-5,TRBV7-2,TGTGCCAGCAGCTCCTACAGAGAAACCCAGTACTTC,CASSSYRETQYF
.,.,TRBJ1-2,TRBV15,TGTGCCACCAGACGAGAGGGTGGCGGCTATGGCTACACCTTC,CATRREGGGYGYTF
.,.,TRBJ2-3,TRBV18,TGTGCCAGCTCAACTCTCCTAGCAGATACGCAGTATTTT,CASSTLLADTQYF
once,.,TRBJ2-7,TRBV5-8,TGTGCCAGCAGCCTGGCTAGTTACTACGAGCAGTACTTC,CASSLASYYEQYF
.,TRBD1,TRBJ2-5,TRBV6-1,TGTGCCAGCAGTGACCCCTGGACAGGGATACTAGAGACCCAGTACTTC,CASSDPWTGILETQYF
.,.,TRBJ2-1,TRBV18,TGTGCCAGCTCACCAGCCGGGAGCTCCTACAATGAGCAGTTCTTC,CASSPAGSSYNEQFF
.,TRBD2,TRBJ2-7,TRBV14,TGTGCCAGCAGCCAAGACGTATCCCTTGTTCCGAGATCGAGCGGGAGGGCCGAGCAGTACTTC,CASSQDVSLVPRSSGRAEQYF
.,.,TRBJ1-1,TRBV23-1,TGCGCCAGCAGTCAATCCCCGTCAGGGCTGTATGGGTATTTGAACACTGAAGCTTTCTTT,CASSQSPSGLYGYLNTEAFF
.,.,TRBJ2-1,TRBV28,TGTGCCAGCAGTTTGTCGGGGTTCAATGAGCAGTTCTTC,CASSLSGFNEQFF
.,TRBD1,TRBJ1-4,TRBV2,TGTGCCAGCAGTGAACAGTTGGAGGGACAGGGTGGTGGGAAACTGTTTTTT,CASSEQLEGQGGGKLFF
.,TRBD2,TRBJ2-5,TRBV5-5,TGTGCCAGCAGCATGGGACTAGCGGGAGGGGAGACCCAGTACTTC,CASSMGLAGGETQYF
.,.,TRBJ2-7,TRBV7-8,TGTGCCAGCAGCCCAGGACAGTCCTACGAGCAGTACTTC,CASSPGQSYEQYF
.,.,TRBJ1-2,TRBV2,TGTGCCAGCAGCCGCGACAGGCCACAACTATCCGGCTACACCTTC,CASSRDRPQLSGYTF
.,.,TRBJ2-1,TRBV7-9,TGTGCCAGCAGCTTTGAGCGGGCAGGTTACAATGAGCAGTTCTTC,CASSFERAGYNEQFF
.,.,TRBJ2-7,TRBV4-3,TGCGCCAACAGCCAAGGCGGGGACGCAACCTACGAGCAGTACTTC,CANSQGGDATYEQYF
.,TRBD1,TRBJ1-4,TRBV7-3,TGTGCCAGCAGACCCCAGGACAGGGGCCATGAAAAACTGTTTTTT,CASRPQDRGHEKLFF
.,.,TRBJ1-4,TRBV23-1,TGCGCCAGCAGTCAATTGGGCTCCCCAAGGGAAAAACTGTTTTTT,CASSQLGSPREKLFF
once,TRBD2,TRBJ2-1,TRBV7-8,TGTGCCAGCAGCGGACCGACGGGACTAGCGGGGGGCTTGAGCTCCTACAATGAGCAGTTCTTC,CASSGPTGLAGGLSSYNEQFF
.,TRBD1,TRBJ1-2,TRBV6-5,TGTGCCAGCAGTCCCGGGACAGGCCGCAACGGCTACACCTTC,CASSPGTGRNGYTF
once,TRBD1,TRBJ1-2,TRBV27,TGTGCCAGCAGTCCACCGGGACAGGGGGGATACTATGGCTACACCTTC,CASSPPGQGGYYGYTF
.,TRBD1,TRBJ1-6,TRBV27,TGTGCCAGCAGTTGGGGACAGGGGGTTCGTAATTCACCCCTCCACTTT,CASSWGQGVRNSPLHF
.,.,TRBJ1-2,TRBV19,TGTGCCAGTAGTATAGCCAAGGGAGTGGCGAGCTATGGCTACACCTTC,CASSIAKGVASYGYTF
.,TRBD1,TRBJ1-5,TRBV19,TGTGCCAGTAGTATGTCAGGGGGGGATCAGCCCCAGCATTTT,CASSMSGGDQPQHF
few,TRBD2,TRBJ2-3,TRBV19,TGTGCCAGTAGTATCTCCCTAGCGGCCCCCGGGGATACGCAGTATTTT,CASSISLAAPGDTQYF
.,.,TRBJ1-3,TRBV10-3,TGTGCCAGCAGTTACTCGACCCCTGGAAACACCATATATTTT,CASSYSTPGNTIYF
.,TRBD2,TRBJ2-5,TRBV30,TGTGCCTGGAGTAGCGGGAGGGCCTGGGAGACCCAGTACTTC,CAWSSGRAWETQYF
.,TRBD2,TRBJ2-3,TRBV7-3,TGTGCCAGCAGCTTAACTCGCCTAGCGGGAGCGGATACGCAGTATTTT,CASSLTRLAGADTQYF
.,.,TRBJ2-3,TRBV19,TGTGCCAGTAGTACCGGGCGGCAAACAGATACGCAGTATTTT,CASSTGRQTDTQYF
once,.,TRBJ2-1,TRBV6-5,TGTGCCAGCGCCCGCGGGACCAGTGGTCGCAATGAGCAGTTCTTC,CASARGTSGRNEQFF
.,TRBD2,TRBJ2-7,TRBV5-1,TGCGCCAGCAGCTTGGGGGCGGGAGGATCGGACGAGCAGTACTTC,CASSLGAGGSDEQYF
.,.,TRBJ1-1,TRBV5-4,TGTGCCAGCAGCTTGGTGTTAGGGGCCTCCACTGAAGCTTTCTTT,CASSLVLGASTEAFF
.,TRBD1,TRBJ2-7,TRBV14,TGTGCCAGCAGCGATGAACAGGGGAGCGAGCAGTACTTC,CASSDEQGSEQYF
.,.,TRBJ2-5,TRBV28,TGTGCCAGCAGTTTGGGCTTCCCTGGGGAGCAGTACTTC,CASSLGFPGEQYF
.,.,TRBJ2-1,TRBV2,TGTGCCAGCAGTGAAAGGGGAATTGAGCAGTTCTTC,CASSERGIEQFF
.,TRBD1,TRBJ1-2,TRBV11-2,TGTGCCAGCAGTTCAAGGGACAGGGGCTACACCTTC,CASSSRDRGYTF
.,.,TRBJ2-3,TRBV6-4,TGTGCCAGCAGTGATGTAGGCGGGACAGATACGCAGTATTTT,CASSDVGGTDTQYF
.,TRBD1,TRBJ1-6,TRBV7-6,TGTGCCAGCAGTGCGGGACAGCTAAATTCACCCCTCCACTTT,CASSAGQLNSPLHF
.,.,TRBJ2-7,TRBV6-1,TGTGCCAGCAGTGAAGGAGTGGGGGGAGTGGCCGAGCAGTACTTC,CASSEGVGGVAEQYF
.,TRBD2,TRBJ2-2,TRBV6-5,TGTGCCAGCAGTCGTAGCGGGAGGGGGACCGGGGAGCTGTTTTTT,CASSRSGRGTGELFF
.,TRBD2,TRBJ2-1,TRBV28,TGTGCCAGCAGTTTCGTATTGGGGGGGTACAATGAGCAGTTCTTC,CASSFVLGGYNEQFF
once,.,TRBJ2-1,TRBV11-3,TGTGCCAGCAGGCCAGGGAGCTCCTACAATGAGCAGTTCTTC,CASRPGSSYNEQFF
.,.,TRBJ2-7,TRBV5-5,TGTGCCAGCAGCCCGAATGACAGAAACTCTTATGACGAGCAGTACTTC,CASSPNDRNSYDEQYF
.,TRBD1,TRBJ2-5,TRBV13,TGTGCCAGCAGCGGGACAGATCAAGAGACCCAGTACTTC,CASSGTDQETQYF
.,.,TRBJ2-2,TRBV7-3,TGTGCCAGCAGCTTGAGGCAGCTCACCGGGGAGCTGTTTTTT,CASSLRQLTGELFF
.,TRBD2,TRBJ2-7,TRBV7-2,TGTGCCAGCAGGCCCACAACTAGCGGGAGCTACGAGCAGTACTTC,CASRPTTSGSYEQYF
.,.,TRBJ2-2,TRBV4-3,TGCGCCAGCAGCCAAGATGGGTGGGGGCGTGGGGCCGGGGAGCTGTTTTTT,CASSQDGWGRGAGELFF
few,TRBD2,TRBJ2-7,TRBV19,TGTGCCAGTAGTATAGGTTCGGGGGGGTCCTACGAGCAGTACTTC,CASSIGSGGSYEQYF
.,.,TRBJ2-5,TRBV9,TGTGCCAGCAGCGACCAAGAGACCCAGTACTTC,CASSDQETQYF
.,TRBD2,TRBJ2-5,TRBV7-6,TGTGCCAGCGGGGGGGGTAGCCAAGAGACCCAGTACTTC,CASGGGSQETQYF
.,.,TRBJ1-4,TRBV18,TGTGCCAGCTCAGTGGACACGGGGTGGGGAAAACTGTTTTTT,CASSVDTGWGKLFF
.,.,TRBJ2-7,TRBV13,TGTGCCAGCAGCGTCTCCGGGATACCGACCTACGAGCAGTACTTC,CASSVSGIPTYEQYF
.,TRBD1,TRBJ2-2,TRBV28,TGTGCCAGCATAAATTTCAGGGGGCGATCCGGGGAGCTGTTTTTT,CASINFRGRSGELFF
.,.,TRBJ1-1,TRBV7-7,TGTGCTAGCAGCTTATCCTTGAACACTGAAGCTTTCTTT,CASSLSLNTEAFF
.,.,TRBJ2-5,TRBV28,TGTGCCAGCCACAGGGACGCTCAAGAGACCCAGTACTTC,CASHRDAQETQYF
.,TRBD1,TRBJ2-7,TRBV18,TGTGCCAGCTCACCGTATACCGGGACAGGCGTCGGCGAGCAGTACTTC,CASSPYTGTGVGEQYF